The rows below give T cell receptor beta chains drawn from one sample of a study of T cell responses to AZD1222 COVID-19 vaccine. Measured with immunoSEQ multiplex PCR; TCRdb has only the in-frame clones, and not every one. The data show about 180,000 clones, 94% seen once. Material: peripheral blood, obtained 28 days after the second AZD1222 dose. The receptors shown here come from an adult who received the AZD1222 COVID-19 vaccine. CDR3s include the opening cysteine and the closing phenylalanine or tryptophan. The D gene is left open where the match is weak.

V gene	D gene	J gene	CDR3 DNA	CDR3 protein
TRBV6-4	TRBD2	TRBJ2-3	TGTGCCAGCAGCGCTACTAGCGGGAGTGATACGCAGTATTTT	CASSATSGSDTQYF
TRBV19	-	TRBJ1-1	TGTGCCAGTAGTATGAGTGGGATTAACACTGAAGCTTTCTTT	CASSMSGINTEAFF
TRBV28	-	TRBJ1-2	TGTGCCAGCAGTTTTCAGGGGTTCTATGGCTACACCTTC	CASSFQGFYGYTF
TRBV4-2	-	TRBJ1-3	TGTGCCAGCAGCTCCCGGGACTCCGGAATCACCATATATTTT	CASSSRDSGITIYF
TRBV15	-	TRBJ1-5	TGTGCCACCAGCAGCGACCTGGGTGGCAATCAGCCCCAGCATTTT	CATSSDLGGNQPQHF
TRBV6-5	-	TRBJ1-6	TGTGCCAGCAGTCAGGATAACTCGGGGAATTCACCCCTCCACTTT	CASSQDNSGNSPLHF
TRBV28	-	TRBJ1-5	TGTGCCAGCAGCTTTGTCCGGAAAGGCATCCCTAGCAATCAGCCCCAGCATTTT	CASSFVRKGIPSNQPQHF
TRBV29-1	TRBD2	TRBJ2-5	TGCAGCGTGCTACCGGGGGGGTTCCGTGAGACCCAGTACTTC	CSVLPGGFRETQYF
TRBV27	TRBD1	TRBJ1-6	TGTGCCAGCAGCCCTGGACAGGGGGGTTCACCCCTCCACTTT	CASSPGQGGSPLHF
TRBV7-6	TRBD2	TRBJ2-7	TGTGCCAGCAGCTTGGGACTAGACCCTCGTTCCGAGCAGTACTTC	CASSLGLDPRSEQYF
TRBV27	-	TRBJ2-2	TGTGCCAGCAGGACCATACAGGGTGGGGACACCGGGGAGCTGTTTTTT	CASRTIQGGDTGELFF
TRBV21-1	-	TRBJ1-2	TGTGCCAGCAGCAAAGGAAACAGAGGGTGCCCTCGGCGGGTTTGTGGCTACACCTTC	CASSKGNRGCPRRVCGYTF
TRBV2	-	TRBJ2-7	TGTGCCAGCAGGAGCCGTGGGGGATACGAGCAGTACTTC	CASRSRGGYEQYF
TRBV10-3	TRBD1	TRBJ2-1	TGTGCCATCAGACCGGGACAGGGGGAATACAATGAGCAGTTCTTC	CAIRPGQGEYNEQFF
TRBV9	TRBD1	TRBJ1-2	TGTGCCAGCAGCTCGACAGGGGCTGGGGGCTACACCTTC	CASSSTGAGGYTF
TRBV7-3	TRBD2	TRBJ2-2	TGTGCCAGCAGCTTAAACGGCGGGGGAAACACCGGGGAGCTGTTTTTT	CASSLNGGGNTGELFF
TRBV25-1	-	TRBJ2-7	TGTGCCAGCAGTGAATATGCGGGCGAGCAGTACTTC	CASSEYAGEQYF
TRBV7-2	-	TRBJ1-6	TGTGCCAGCAGCTTAGCGGGCAAGAATTCACCCCTCCACTTT	CASSLAGKNSPLHF
TRBV11-2	-	TRBJ2-7	TGTGCCAGCAGCTTTGGTAGCGGCTACGAGCAGTACTTC	CASSFGSGYEQYF
TRBV11-3	-	TRBJ1-2	TGTGCCAGCAGCTTCAGGGCGAGTGGCTACACCTTC	CASSFRASGYTF
TRBV4-3	-	TRBJ1-2	TGCGCCAGCAGCCAAGAATCGGGCGACGGACTCTATGGCTACACCTTC	CASSQESGDGLYGYTF
TRBV11-3	TRBD2	TRBJ2-5	TGTGCCAGCAGCCGGACTGGCGGGGGGGCCTCAGAGACCCAGTACTTC	CASSRTGGGASETQYF
TRBV3-1/TRBV3-2	TRBD2	TRBJ2-7	TGTGCCAGCAGCCAGGTTCCTTTGGGGAGTAGCGGGGCCTACGAGCAGTACTTC	CASSQVPLGSSGAYEQYF